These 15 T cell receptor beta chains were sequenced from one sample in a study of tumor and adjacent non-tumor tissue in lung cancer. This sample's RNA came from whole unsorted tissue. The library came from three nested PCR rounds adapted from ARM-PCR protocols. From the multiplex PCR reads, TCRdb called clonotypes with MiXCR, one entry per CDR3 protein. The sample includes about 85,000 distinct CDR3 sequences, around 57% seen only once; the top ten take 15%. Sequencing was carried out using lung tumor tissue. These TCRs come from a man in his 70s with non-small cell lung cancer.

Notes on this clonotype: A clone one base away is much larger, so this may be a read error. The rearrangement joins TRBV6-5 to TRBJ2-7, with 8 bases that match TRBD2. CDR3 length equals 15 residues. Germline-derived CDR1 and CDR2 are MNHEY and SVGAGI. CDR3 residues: CASVSSGGGSLEKYF. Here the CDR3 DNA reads TGTGCCAGCGTATCGTCCGGGGGGGGTAGCCTCGAGAAGTACTTC.

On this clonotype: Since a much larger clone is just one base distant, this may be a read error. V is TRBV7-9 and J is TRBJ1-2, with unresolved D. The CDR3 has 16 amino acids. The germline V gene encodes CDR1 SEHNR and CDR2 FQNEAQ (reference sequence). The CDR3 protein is CASSPAERGPNYGYAF. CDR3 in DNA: TGTGCCAGCAGCCCCGCCGAGAGAGGGCCTAACTATGGCTACGCCTTC.

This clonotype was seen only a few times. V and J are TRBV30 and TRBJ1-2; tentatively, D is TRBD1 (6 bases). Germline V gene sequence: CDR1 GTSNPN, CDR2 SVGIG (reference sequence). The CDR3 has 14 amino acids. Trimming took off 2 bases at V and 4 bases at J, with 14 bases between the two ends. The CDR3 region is CAWSQVDSSYGYTF. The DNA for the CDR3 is TGTGCCTGGAGTCAAGTGGACAGCTCCTATGGCTACACCTTC. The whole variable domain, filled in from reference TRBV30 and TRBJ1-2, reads SQTIHQWPATLVQPVGSPLSLECTVEGTSNPNLYWYRQAAGRGLQLLFYSVGIGQISSEVPQNLSASRPQDRQFILSSKKLLLSDSGFYLCAWSQVDSSYGYTFGSGTRLTVV.

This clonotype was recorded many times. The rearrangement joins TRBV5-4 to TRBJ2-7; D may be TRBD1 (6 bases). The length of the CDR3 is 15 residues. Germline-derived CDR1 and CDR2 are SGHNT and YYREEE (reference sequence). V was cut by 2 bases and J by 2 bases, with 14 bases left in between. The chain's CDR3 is CASSLDRSSPYEQYF. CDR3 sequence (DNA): TGTGCCAGCAGCTTAGACAGGTCCAGCCCCTACGAGCAGTACTTC.

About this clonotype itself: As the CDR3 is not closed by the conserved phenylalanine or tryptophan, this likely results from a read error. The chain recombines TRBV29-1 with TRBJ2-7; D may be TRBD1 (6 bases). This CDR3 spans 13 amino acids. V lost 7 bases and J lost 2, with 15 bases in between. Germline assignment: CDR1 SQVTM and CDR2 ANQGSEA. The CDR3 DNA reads TGCAGCGGCGGCGTGGGACAAACCTACGAGCAGTACTAC. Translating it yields CSGGVGQTYEQYY.

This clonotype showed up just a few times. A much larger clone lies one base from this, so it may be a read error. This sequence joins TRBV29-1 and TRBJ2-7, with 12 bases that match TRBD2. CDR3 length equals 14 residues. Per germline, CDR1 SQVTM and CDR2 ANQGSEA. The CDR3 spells CNAALLAGGHEQYF. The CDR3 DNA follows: TGCAACGCTGCACTACTAGCGGGGGGCCACGAGCAGTACTTC.

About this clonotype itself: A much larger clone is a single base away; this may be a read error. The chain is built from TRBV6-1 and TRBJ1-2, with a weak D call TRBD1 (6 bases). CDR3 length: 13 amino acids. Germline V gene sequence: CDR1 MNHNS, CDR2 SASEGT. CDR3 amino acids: CDSSEDRSYGYTF. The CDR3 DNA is TGTGACAGCAGTGAGGACAGATCCTATGGCTACACCTTC.

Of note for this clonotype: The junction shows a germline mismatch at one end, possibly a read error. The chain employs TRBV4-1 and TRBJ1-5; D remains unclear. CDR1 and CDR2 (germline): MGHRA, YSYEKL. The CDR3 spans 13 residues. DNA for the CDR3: TGCGCCAGCAGCCAGAAAGCGAGTCAGCCCCAGTACTTT. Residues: CASSQKASQPQYF.

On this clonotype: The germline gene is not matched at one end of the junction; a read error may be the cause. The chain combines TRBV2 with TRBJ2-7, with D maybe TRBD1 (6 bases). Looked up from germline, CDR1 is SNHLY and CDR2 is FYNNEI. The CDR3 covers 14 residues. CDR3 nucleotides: TGTACCAGCAGTGTGCGTCAGGGGAACGACGAGCAGTACTTC. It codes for CTSSVRQGNDEQYF.

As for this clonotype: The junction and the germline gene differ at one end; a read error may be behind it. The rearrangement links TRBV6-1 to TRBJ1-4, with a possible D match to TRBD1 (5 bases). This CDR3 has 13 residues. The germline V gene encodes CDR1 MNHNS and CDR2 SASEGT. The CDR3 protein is CASTQRGTVQPTF. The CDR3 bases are TGTGCCAGCACTCAAAGGGGAACGGTCCAGCCAACTTTT.

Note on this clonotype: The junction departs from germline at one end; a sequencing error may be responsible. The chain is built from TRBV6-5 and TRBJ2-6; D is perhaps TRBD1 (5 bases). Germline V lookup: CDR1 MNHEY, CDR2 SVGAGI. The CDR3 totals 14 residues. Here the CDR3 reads CTSTRSSGASVLTF. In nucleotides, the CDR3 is TGTACCAGCACAAGGAGCTCTGGGGCCAGCGTCCTGACTTTC.

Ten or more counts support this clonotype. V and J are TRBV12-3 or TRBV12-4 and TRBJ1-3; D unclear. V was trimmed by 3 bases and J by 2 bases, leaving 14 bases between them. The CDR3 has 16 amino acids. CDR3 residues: CASSFRREPTGNTIYF. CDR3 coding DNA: TGTGCCAGCAGTTTTCGCCGGGAGCCAACTGGAAACACCATATATTTT.

CDR3 nucleotides: TGTGCCAGCAACTCAATGAGGACAGGGACTTCACCCCTCCACTTT. Translating it yields CASNSMRTGTSPLHF. The chain recombines TRBV11-2 with TRBJ1-6; 8 bases align to TRBD1. CDR1 is SGHAT, CDR2 FQNNGV, per germline. CDR3 length equals 15 residues. Germline trimming cut 7 bases from V and 9 bases from J; bases unmatched to any gene: 11. The complete variable domain, with remaining parts taken from reference TRBV11-2 and TRBJ1-6, reads EAGVAQSPRYKIIEKRQSVAFWCNPISGHATLYWYQQILGQGPKLLIQFQNNGVVDDSQLPKDRFSAERLKGVDSTLKIQPAKLEDSAVYLCASNSMRTGTSPLHFGNGTRLTVT.

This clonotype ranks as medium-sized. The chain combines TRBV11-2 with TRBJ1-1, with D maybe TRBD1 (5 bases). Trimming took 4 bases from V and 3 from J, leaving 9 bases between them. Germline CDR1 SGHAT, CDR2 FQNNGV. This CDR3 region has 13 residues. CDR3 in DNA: TGTGCCAGCAGCTCAGACAGCTACACTGAAGCTTTCTTT. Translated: CASSSDSYTEAFF.

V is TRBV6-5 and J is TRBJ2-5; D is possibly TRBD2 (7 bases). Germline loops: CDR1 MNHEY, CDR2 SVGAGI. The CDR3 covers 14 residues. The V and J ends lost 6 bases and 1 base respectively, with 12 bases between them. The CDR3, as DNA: TGTGCCAGCAGAGGGGGGGTAGGCCAAGAGACCCAGTACTTC. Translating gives CASRGGVGQETQYF.